Each of the 21 T cell receptor beta chains below was sequenced from the same sample in a study of OX40 agonist ivuxolimab in advanced cancers. Library preparation was by the immunoSEQ multiplex PCR assay. Imported from immuneACCESS, the table was reduced by TCRdb to in-frame sequences with V and J called. These copies leave out some clones; in studies compared against another copy, an unresolved V gene accounts for under half, and the cause of the remainder is not known. For this sample the table gives almost 50,000 clones, of which 81% were detected only once. The top ten clonotypes cover approximately 6.1% of the sample. Material: CD4+ or CD8+ T cells sorted from blood, obtained in a trial of the OX40 agonist ivuxolimab. The receptors come from an adult with an advanced solid tumor such as melanoma, head and neck, liver or kidney cancer.

The gene calls are TRBV5-1 and TRBJ2-7; the D is unclear. Trimming cost V 2 bases and J 4 bases, with 4 bases left between them. The germline CDR1 and CDR2 sequences are SGHRS and YFSETQ. The CDR3 totals 11 residues. The CDR3 coding sequence is TGCGCCAGCAGCTTCGGGTACGAGCAGTACTTC. It codes for CASSFGYEQYF.

The genes are TRBV5-4 and TRBJ1-1; TRBD1 matches 7 bases. Germline V CDR1 and CDR2: SGHNT, YYREEE (reference sequence). This CDR3 has 14 residues. Unmatched junction bases numbered 7, after V lost 4 bases and J lost 4 bases. In nucleotides, the CDR3 is TGTGCCAGCAGCCAACCAGGGGGAGGCACTGAAGCTTTCTTT. Amino acids: CASSQPGGGTEAFF.

By share, this clone ranks as medium-sized. The chain combines TRBV27 with TRBJ1-5, with D hard to call. Trimming pared 1 base from V and 7 bases from J, leaving 17 bases between. The CDR3 is 16 amino acids. Germline V gives CDR1 MNHEY, CDR2 SMNVEV (reference sequence). The CDR3 DNA is TGTGCCAGCAGTTTATTCGGGCCGGCAGCCTACCAGCCCCAGCATTTT. It encodes CASSLFGPAAYQPQHF.

The gene calls are TRBV6-1 and TRBJ1-2; D is undetermined. The CDR3 totals 14 residues. Trimming stripped 3 bases from V and 6 bases from J, with 14 bases between. Germline lookup yields CDR1 MNHNS and CDR2 SASEGT. The CDR3 coding sequence is TGTGCCAGCAGTGACAGCCCCCTTGGTCATGGCTACACCTTC. It translates to CASSDSPLGHGYTF.

This clone has more than one count but fewer than ten. The chain's CDR3 is CASSEDGAYSNQPQHF. The CDR3 DNA follows: TGTGCCAGCAGTGAAGACGGGGCCTATAGCAATCAGCCCCAGCATTTT. The V gene is TRBV2, the J gene TRBJ1-5; a weak D match, TRBD1 (5 bases). CDR3 length: 16 residues. The V and J ends lost 1 base and 0 bases respectively, with 10 bases between them. Looked up from germline, CDR1 is SNHLY and CDR2 is FYNNEI.

In this sample, this clone is medium-sized. The chain employs TRBV18 and TRBJ2-7; D not resolved. Trimming left V 2 bases short and J 3 bases short, with 11 bases between. The CDR3 spans 14 residues. The germline CDR1 and CDR2 sequences are KGHSH and LQKENI. The CDR3 protein is CASSPGPWDYEQYF. The CDR3 region has the DNA TGTGCCAGCTCACCAGGGCCCTGGGACTACGAGCAGTACTTC. Based on the CDR3 plus reference TRBV18 and TRBJ2-7, the full variable domain is NAGVMQNPRHLVRRRGQEARLRCSPMKGHSHVYWYRQLPEEGLKFMVYLQKENIIDESGMPKERFSAEFPKEGPSILRIQQVVRGDSAAYFCASSPGPWDYEQYFGPGTRLTVT.

This clone ranks as medium-sized. The chain is built from TRBV19 and TRBJ1-1; no definite D call. CDR1 is LNHDA, CDR2 SQIVND, per germline (reference sequence). The CDR3 spans 15 residues. Trimming took 5 bases from V and 1 from J, leaving 14 bases between them. CDR3 region: CASSSRVGKNTEAFF. CDR3 nucleotides: TGTGCCAGTAGTTCACGAGTTGGAAAGAACACTGAAGCTTTCTTT.

The chain is built from TRBV30 and TRBJ1-5; tentative D call: TRBD1 (5 bases). Germline V gives CDR1 GTSNPN, CDR2 SVGIG (reference sequence). V lost 4 bases and J 6 bases, leaving 10 bases between the germline ends. This CDR3 comprises 12 residues. The CDR3 loop reads CAWKEGVQPQHF. CDR3 bases: TGTGCCTGGAAGGAAGGGGTTCAGCCCCAGCATTTT.

The genes are TRBV7-9 and TRBJ2-1; D is undetermined. This CDR3 has 12 residues. Germline V CDR1 and CDR2: SEHNR, FQNEAQ (reference sequence). Trimming cost V 3 bases and J 5 bases, with 5 bases left between them. DNA of the CDR3: TGTGCCAGCAGCTTTGGTAACAATGAGCAGTTCTTC. It encodes CASSFGNNEQFF.

This clone was recorded once. This rearrangement joins TRBV9 to TRBJ1-4, with D perhaps matching TRBD1 (6 bases). This CDR3 region has 15 residues. V was shortened by 3 bases and J by 5 bases, with 14 bases between the two germline ends. CDR1 is SGDLS, CDR2 YYNGEE, per germline. The CDR3 here is CASSGPGGGNEKLFF. DNA for the CDR3: TGTGCCAGCAGCGGACCGGGAGGGGGGAATGAAAAACTGTTTTTT.

The CDR3 region has the DNA TGTGCCAGCAGCCAGCCGGGACTAGCGATCTATGGGGCCAACGTCCTGACTTTC. This codes for CASSQPGLAIYGANVLTF. The rearrangement joins TRBV7-9 to TRBJ2-6; 10 nucleotides align to TRBD2. Germline CDR1 SEHNR, CDR2 FQNEAQ (reference sequence). The CDR3 is 18 residues long. V was pared by 5 bases and J by 3 bases, with 10 bases of the junction left unmatched. The variable domain in full, completed from reference TRBV7-9 and TRBJ2-6, reads DTGVSQNPRHKITKRGQNVTFRCDPISEHNRLYWYRQTLGQGPEFLTYFQNEAQLEKSRLLSDRFSAERPKGSFSTLEIQRTEQGDSAMYLCASSQPGLAIYGANVLTFGAGSRLTVL.

The chain couples TRBV11-2 to TRBJ2-7; 10 bases are a match to TRBD2. Looked up from germline, CDR1 is SGHAT and CDR2 is FQNNGV. This CDR3 comprises 14 residues. The J segment lost 7 bases and the V segment lost 5 bases, leaving 8 bases of the junction unmatched. The CDR3 loop is CASSTGLAEGEQYF. The CDR3 DNA is TGTGCCAGCAGCACCGGACTAGCGGAGGGGGAGCAGTACTTC.

The CDR3 here is CASSLGLGTDTQYF. Here the CDR3 DNA reads TGTGCCAGCAGCTTGGGGCTAGGGACAGATACGCAGTATTTT. The chain combines TRBV5-4 with TRBJ2-3; D is uncertain. The V gene's germline CDR1 is SGHNT and CDR2 YYREEE (reference sequence). This CDR3 spans 14 amino acids. The V end was cut by 0 bases, the J end by 3 bases, with 8 bases between.

The gene calls are TRBV19 and TRBJ2-3; TRBD1 might be the D (6 bases). This CDR3 is 15 amino acids long. V was shortened by 7 bases and J by 2 bases, with 16 bases between the two germline ends. The germline CDR1 and CDR2 sequences are LNHDA and SQIVND (reference sequence). CDR3 sequence reads: CASTPGVAFTDTQYF. The CDR3, as DNA: TGTGCCAGTACCCCAGGGGTAGCCTTCACAGATACGCAGTATTTT.

The chain combines TRBV19 with TRBJ2-7; maybe TRBD1 (5 bases). The length of the CDR3 is 13 residues. Deletions cut 5 bases from V and 1 base from J, with 9 bases between. The germline V gene has CDR1 LNHDA and CDR2 SQIVND (reference sequence). CDR3 sequence reads: CASSDRGSYEQYV. CDR3 nucleotide sequence: TGTGCCAGTAGTGACAGAGGATCCTACGAGCAGTACGTC.

V usage is TRBV5-1 and J usage is TRBJ2-1; 16 bases fit TRBD2. CDR1 SGHRS and CDR2 YFSETQ come from the germline V gene. The CDR3 runs 14 residues. Trimming removed 6 bases from V and 10 bases from J; junction bases left unmatched: 4. The CDR3 loop is CASTGTSGRAEQFF. For the CDR3, the DNA is TGCGCCAGCACTGGGACTAGCGGGAGGGCAGAGCAGTTCTTC.

This chain uses TRBV11-2 with TRBJ1-2; TRBD1 aligns across 8 bases. The CDR3 extends over 13 amino acids. After removal of 1 base from V and 13 bases from J, the junction contained 8 bases not matched to a gene. The V gene's germline CDR1 is SGHAT and CDR2 FQNNGV. The CDR3 loop reads CASSLAGQDVFTF. CDR3 DNA sequence: TGTGCCAGCAGCTTAGCGGGACAGGATGTCTTCACCTTC.

The chain couples TRBV28 to TRBJ1-4; D is unclear. Trimming left V 4 bases short and J 0 bases short, with 12 bases between. The CDR3 spans 16 residues. Germline lookup yields CDR1 MDHEN and CDR2 SYDVKM. CDR3 protein: CASSSNNFATNEKLFF. The CDR3 nucleotides are TGTGCCAGCAGTTCCAACAACTTTGCAACTAATGAAAAACTGTTTTTT.

V is TRBV4-2 and J is TRBJ1-1; D is unresolved. Trimming left V 5 bases short and J 6 bases short, with 13 bases between. The CDR3 consists of 13 residues. Germline V gene data show CDR1 as LGHNA and CDR2 as YNFKEQ. The CDR3 bases are TGTGCCAGCAGCTTGGTGGGGTCGGCTGAAGCTTTCTTT. Translated, it gives CASSLVGSAEAFF.

The chain links TRBV14 to TRBJ1-2; no reliable D call. V shed 1 base and J shed 7 bases, with 22 bases lying between them. The CDR3 has 17 residues. Germline lookup yields CDR1 SGHDN and CDR2 FVKESK. The CDR3 region is CASSQVVLRVWESGYTF. The CDR3, as DNA: TGTGCCAGCAGCCAAGTTGTATTAAGGGTTTGGGAAAGTGGCTACACCTTC.

V usage is TRBV5-4 and J usage is TRBJ2-3; D remains ambiguous. The CDR3 covers 15 residues. Germline lookup yields CDR1 SGHNT and CDR2 YYREEE (reference sequence). With 0 bases removed from V and 2 bases from J, the gap between germline ends came to 10 bases. CDR3 DNA: TGTGCCAGCAGCTTGGTGGGATTTCCCACAGATACGCAGTATTTT. Its translation is CASSLVGFPTDTQYF.